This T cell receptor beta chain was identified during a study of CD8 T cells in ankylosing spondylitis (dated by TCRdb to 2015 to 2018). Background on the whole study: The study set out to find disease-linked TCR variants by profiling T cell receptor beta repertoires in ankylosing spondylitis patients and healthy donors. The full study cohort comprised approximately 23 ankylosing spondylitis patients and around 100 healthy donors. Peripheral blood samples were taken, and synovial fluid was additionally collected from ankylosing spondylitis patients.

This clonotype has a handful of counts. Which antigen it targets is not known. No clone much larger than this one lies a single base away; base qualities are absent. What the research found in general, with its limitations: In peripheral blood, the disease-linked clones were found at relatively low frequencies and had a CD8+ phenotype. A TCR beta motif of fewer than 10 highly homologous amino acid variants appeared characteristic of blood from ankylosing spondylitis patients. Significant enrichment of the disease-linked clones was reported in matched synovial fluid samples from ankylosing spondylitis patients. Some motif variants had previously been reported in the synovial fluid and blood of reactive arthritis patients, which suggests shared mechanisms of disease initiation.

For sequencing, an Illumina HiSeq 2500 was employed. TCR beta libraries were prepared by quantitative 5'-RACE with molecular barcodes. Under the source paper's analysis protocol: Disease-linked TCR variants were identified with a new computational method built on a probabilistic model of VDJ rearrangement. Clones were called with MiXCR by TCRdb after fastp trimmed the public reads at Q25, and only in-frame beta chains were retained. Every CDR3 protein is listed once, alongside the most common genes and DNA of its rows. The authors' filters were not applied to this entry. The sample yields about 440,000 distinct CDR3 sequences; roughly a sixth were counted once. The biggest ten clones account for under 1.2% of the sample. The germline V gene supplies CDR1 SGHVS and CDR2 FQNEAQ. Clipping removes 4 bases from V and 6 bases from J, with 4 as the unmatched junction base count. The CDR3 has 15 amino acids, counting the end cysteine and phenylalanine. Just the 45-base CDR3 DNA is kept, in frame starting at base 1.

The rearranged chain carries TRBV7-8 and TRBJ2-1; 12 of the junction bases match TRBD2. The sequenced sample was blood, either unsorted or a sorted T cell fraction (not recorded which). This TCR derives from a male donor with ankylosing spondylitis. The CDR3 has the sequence CASSSSTSGGNEQFF. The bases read TGTGCCAGCAGCTCCTCGACTAGCGGGGGCAATGAGCAGTTCTTC.